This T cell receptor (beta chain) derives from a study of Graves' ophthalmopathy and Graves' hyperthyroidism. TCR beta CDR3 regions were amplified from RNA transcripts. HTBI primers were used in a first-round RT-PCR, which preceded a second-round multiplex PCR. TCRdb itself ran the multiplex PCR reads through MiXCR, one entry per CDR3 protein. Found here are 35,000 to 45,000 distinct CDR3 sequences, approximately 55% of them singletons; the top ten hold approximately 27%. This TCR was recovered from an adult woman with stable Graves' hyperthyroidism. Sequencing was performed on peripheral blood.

CDR3: CASKQGTGGDGGYTF. Written as DNA, the CDR3 is TGTGCCAGCAAGCAAGGGACAGGGGGCGATGGTGGCTACACCTTC. The V and J genes are TRBV2 and TRBJ1-2; the match to TRBD1 covers 12 bases. The V gene end was trimmed by 7 bases and the J gene end by 7 bases; junction bases not matched to a gene: 10. The CDR3 consists of 15 residues. The germline V gene encodes CDR1 SNHLY and CDR2 FYNNEI. The full variable domain, its missing parts supplied by reference TRBV2 and TRBJ1-2, is EPEVTQTPSHQVTQMGQEVILRCVPISNHLYFYWYRQILGQKVEFLVSFYNNEISEKSEIFDDQFSVERPDGSNFTLKIRSTKLEDSAMYFCASKQGTGGDGGYTFGSGTRLTVV.